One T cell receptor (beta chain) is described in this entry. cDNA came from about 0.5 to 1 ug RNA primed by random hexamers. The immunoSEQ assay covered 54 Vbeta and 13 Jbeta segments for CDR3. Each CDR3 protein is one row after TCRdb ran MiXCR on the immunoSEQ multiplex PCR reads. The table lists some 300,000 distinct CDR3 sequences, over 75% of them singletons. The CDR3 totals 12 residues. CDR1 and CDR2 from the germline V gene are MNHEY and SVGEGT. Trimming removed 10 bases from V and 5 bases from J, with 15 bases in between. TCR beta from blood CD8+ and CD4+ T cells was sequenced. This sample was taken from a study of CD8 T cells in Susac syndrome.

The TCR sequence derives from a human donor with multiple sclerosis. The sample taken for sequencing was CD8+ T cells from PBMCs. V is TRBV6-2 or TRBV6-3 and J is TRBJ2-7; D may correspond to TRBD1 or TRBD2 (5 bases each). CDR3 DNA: TGTGCCACGCTGAGGGGTGGTGACGAGCAGTACTTC. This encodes CATLRGGDEQYF.